What follows is one T cell receptor beta chain and its context. The antigen is undetermined. This entry comes from a study of cytomegalovirus exposure and HLA in healthy donors. The PCR used 60 Vbeta and 13 Jbeta primers. Using immunoSEQ multiplex PCR, the repertoire was profiled, and TCRdb retains in-frame clones only, with some absent. The sample has some 150,000 clones; just under 80% are singletons. The germline gives CDR1 PRHDT, CDR2 FYEKMQ (reference sequence). V shed 3 bases and J shed 1 base, with 8 bases lying between them. The CDR3 spans 14 residues. Study findings and constraints: Later analysis associated a missense DCLRE1C variant with TCR beta V- and J-gene trimming. Cytomegalovirus-associated TCR beta chains were listed, numbering roughly 150.

The TCR was taken from a woman aged 50 to 60 in good health and CMV-seronegative. The sample was PBMCs. The V gene is TRBV13, the J gene TRBJ2-3; D remains unclear. Here the CDR3 DNA reads TGTGCCAGCAGCTTCGACCAGGGCACAGATACGCAGTATTTT. It translates to CASSFDQGTDTQYF. The entire variable domain, with the rest obtained from reference TRBV13 and TRBJ2-3, is as follows: AAGVIQSPRHLIKEKRETATLKCYPIPRHDTVYWYQQGPGQDPQFLISFYEKMQSDKGSIPDRFSAQQFSDYHSELNMSSLELGDSALYFCASSFDQGTDTQYFGPGTRLTVL.